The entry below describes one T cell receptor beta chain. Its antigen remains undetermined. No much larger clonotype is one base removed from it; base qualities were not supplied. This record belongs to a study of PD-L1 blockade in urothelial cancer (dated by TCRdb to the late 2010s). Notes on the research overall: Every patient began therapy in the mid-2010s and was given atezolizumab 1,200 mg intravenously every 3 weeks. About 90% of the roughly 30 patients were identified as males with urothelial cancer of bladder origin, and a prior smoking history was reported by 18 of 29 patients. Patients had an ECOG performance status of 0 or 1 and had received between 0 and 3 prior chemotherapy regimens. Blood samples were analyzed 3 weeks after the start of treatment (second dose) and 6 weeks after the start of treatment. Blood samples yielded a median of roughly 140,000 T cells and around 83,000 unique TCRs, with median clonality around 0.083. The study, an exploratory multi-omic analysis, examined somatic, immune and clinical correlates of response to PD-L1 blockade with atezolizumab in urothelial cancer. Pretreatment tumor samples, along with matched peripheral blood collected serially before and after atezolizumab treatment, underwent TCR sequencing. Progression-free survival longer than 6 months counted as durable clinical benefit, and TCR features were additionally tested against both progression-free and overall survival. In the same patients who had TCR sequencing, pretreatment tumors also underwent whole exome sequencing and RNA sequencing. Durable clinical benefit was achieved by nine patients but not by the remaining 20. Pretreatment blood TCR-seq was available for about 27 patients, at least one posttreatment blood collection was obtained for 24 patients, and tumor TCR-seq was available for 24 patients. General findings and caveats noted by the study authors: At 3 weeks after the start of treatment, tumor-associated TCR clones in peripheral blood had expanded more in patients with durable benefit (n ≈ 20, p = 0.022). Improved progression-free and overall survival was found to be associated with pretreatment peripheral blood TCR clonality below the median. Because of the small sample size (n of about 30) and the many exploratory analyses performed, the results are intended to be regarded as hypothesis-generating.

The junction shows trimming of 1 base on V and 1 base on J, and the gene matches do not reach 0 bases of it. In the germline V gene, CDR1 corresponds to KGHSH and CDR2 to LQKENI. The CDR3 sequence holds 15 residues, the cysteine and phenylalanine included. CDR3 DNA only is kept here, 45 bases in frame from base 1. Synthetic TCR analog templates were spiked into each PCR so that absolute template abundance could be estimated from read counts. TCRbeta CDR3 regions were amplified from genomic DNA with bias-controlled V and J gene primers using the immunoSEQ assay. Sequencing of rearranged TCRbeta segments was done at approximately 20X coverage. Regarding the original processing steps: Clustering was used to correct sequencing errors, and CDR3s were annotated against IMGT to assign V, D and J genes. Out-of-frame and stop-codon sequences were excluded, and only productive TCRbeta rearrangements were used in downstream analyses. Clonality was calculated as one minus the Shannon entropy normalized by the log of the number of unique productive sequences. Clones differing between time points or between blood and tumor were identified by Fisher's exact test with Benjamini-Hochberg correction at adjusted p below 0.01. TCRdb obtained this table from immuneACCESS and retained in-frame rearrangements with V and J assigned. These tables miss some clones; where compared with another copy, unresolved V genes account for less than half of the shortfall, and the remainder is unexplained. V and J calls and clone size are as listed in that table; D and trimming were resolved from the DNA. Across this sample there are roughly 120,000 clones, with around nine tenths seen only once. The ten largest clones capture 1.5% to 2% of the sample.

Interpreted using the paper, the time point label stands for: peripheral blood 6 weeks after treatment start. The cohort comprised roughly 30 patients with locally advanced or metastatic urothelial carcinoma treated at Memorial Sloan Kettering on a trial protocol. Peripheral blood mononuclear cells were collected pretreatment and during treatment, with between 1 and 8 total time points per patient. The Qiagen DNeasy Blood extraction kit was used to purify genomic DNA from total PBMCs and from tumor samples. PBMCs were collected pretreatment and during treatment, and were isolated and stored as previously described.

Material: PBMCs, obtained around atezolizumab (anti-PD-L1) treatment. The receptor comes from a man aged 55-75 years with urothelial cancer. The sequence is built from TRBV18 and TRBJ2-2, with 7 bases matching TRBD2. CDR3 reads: CASSPQRGNTGELFF. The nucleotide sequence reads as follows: TGTGCCAGCTCACCACAGCGGGGGAACACCGGGGAGCTGTTTTTT. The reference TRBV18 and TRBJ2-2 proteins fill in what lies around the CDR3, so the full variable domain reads NAGVMQNPRHLVRRRGQEARLRCSPMKGHSHVYWYRQLPEEGLKFMVYLQKENIIDESGMPKERFSAEFPKEGPSILRIQQVVRGDSAAYFCASSPQRGNTGELFFGEGSRLTVL.